One sample yielded the 30 T cell receptor beta chains listed below, sequenced in a study of blood T cell repertoires in COVID-19. The protocol was immunoSEQ multiplex PCR, while the TCRdb copy is restricted to in-frame clones and leaves out a portion. The sample lists some 190,000 clones; roughly 80% were seen once. The sequenced sample was peripheral blood. The receptors here all came from a woman aged 45-65 years with acute or convalescent COVID-19.

This clone turned up a few times. The chain carries TRBV5-1 and TRBJ2-7; TRBD2 is a possible D gene (5 bases). The CDR3 length is 14 residues. The V and J ends lost 3 bases and 4 bases respectively, with 14 bases between them. Germline V gene sequence: CDR1 SGHRS, CDR2 YFSETQ. In nucleotides, the CDR3 is TGCGCCAGCAGCTCAAGCGGCCCGGGGTACGAGCAGTACTTC. Its protein is CASSSSGPGYEQYF.

V usage is TRBV5-1 and J usage is TRBJ2-5; D is possibly TRBD1 (7 bases). V lost 0 bases, J lost 2 bases, and 11 bases lay in between. CDR3 size: 15 residues. Germline lookup yields CDR1 SGHRS and CDR2 YFSETQ. The CDR3: CASSLVRGRQETQYF. The CDR3 region has the DNA TGCGCCAGCAGCTTGGTCAGGGGGAGGCAAGAGACCCAGTACTTC.

The chain couples TRBV7-2 to TRBJ1-5; TRBD1 is a possible D gene (5 bases). Germline-derived CDR1 and CDR2 are SGHTA and FQGNSA. V lost 5 bases and J lost 7, with 18 bases in between. This CDR3 is 15 amino acids long. The CDR3 DNA follows: TGTGCCAGCAGCCTAAGTGGGGGGACCGGGCAGCCCCAGCATTTT. Translation gives CASSLSGGTGQPQHF.

The chain uses TRBV9 and TRBJ1-5, with D perhaps TRBD1 (6 bases). The CDR3 runs 19 residues. CDR1 and CDR2 from the germline V gene are SGDLS and YYNGEE. V was pared by 4 bases and J by 0 bases, with 23 bases between. This CDR3 reads CASSTPLRQAEISNQPQHF. CDR3 nucleotide sequence: TGTGCCAGCAGCACACCTCTCCGACAGGCGGAGATTAGCAATCAGCCCCAGCATTTT.

This chain joins TRBV6-6 and TRBJ1-1, with TRBD1 as a possible D gene (6 bases). Trimming removed 4 bases from V and 5 bases from J, with 8 bases in between. The CDR3 consists of 12 residues. Looked up from germline, CDR1 is MNHNY and CDR2 is SVGAGI (reference sequence). The CDR3: CASSSTGTEAFF. The CDR3, as DNA: TGTGCCAGCAGTTCTACAGGGACTGAAGCTTTCTTT.

The rearrangement links TRBV4-2 to TRBJ2-5; TRBD2 matches 10 bases. The CDR3 has 18 amino acids. Germline V gene data show CDR1 as LGHNA and CDR2 as YNFKEQ. J gave up 0 bases and V 5 bases, and 12 bases lay outside the gene matches. Written as DNA, the CDR3 is TGTGCCAGCAGCACCCTCACTAGCGGGATAGGGTACCAAGAGACCCAGTACTTC. It codes for CASSTLTSGIGYQETQYF.

V gene TRBV3-1 (or the pseudogene TRBV3-2) combines with J gene TRBJ2-1; 8 bases fit TRBD2. The CDR3 is made up of 15 amino acids. Germline values: CDR1 LGHDT, CDR2 YNNKEL (reference sequence). The J segment lost 9 bases and the V segment lost 0 bases, leaving 7 bases of the junction unmatched. The CDR3 sequence is CASSQDRLAGTEQFF. CDR3 coding DNA: TGTGCCAGCAGCCAAGATCGCCTAGCGGGTACTGAGCAGTTCTTC.

The chain combines TRBV18 with TRBJ2-3, with 9 bases that match TRBD1. The CDR3 has 17 amino acids. V lost 3 bases to trimming and J lost 4 bases; unmatched junction nucleotides: 11. Germline CDR1 KGHSH, CDR2 LQKENI. The CDR3 reads CASSPRTGVVSPDTQYF. CDR3 nucleotide sequence: TGTGCCAGCTCACCGAGGACAGGGGTTGTCTCGCCAGATACGCAGTATTTT. Filled out from reference TRBV18 and TRBJ2-3, the complete variable domain reads NAGVMQNPRHLVRRRGQEARLRCSPMKGHSHVYWYRQLPEEGLKFMVYLQKENIIDESGMPKERFSAEFPKEGPSILRIQQVVRGDSAAYFCASSPRTGVVSPDTQYFGPGTRLTVL.

This chain connects TRBV19 to TRBJ1-5; the match to TRBD1 covers 7 bases. In germline, CDR1 is LNHDA, CDR2 SQIVND (reference sequence). The junction had 6 bases not matched to a gene; V was cut back by 5 bases and J by 5 bases. CDR3 length equals 14 residues. The CDR3 nucleotides are TGTGCCAGTAGTTCCCGACAGGGAGATCAGCCCCAGCATTTT. Translating it yields CASSSRQGDQPQHF.

This chain connects TRBV18 to TRBJ1-4; D call uncertain. There are 14 residues in the CDR3. Between the trimmed V and J ends, which lost 3 bases and 8 bases, there was a span of 13 bases. CDR1 and CDR2 (germline): KGHSH, LQKENI. As DNA, the CDR3 is TGTGCCAGCTCACCTTCACGGTTAGAAGAAAAACTGTTTTTT. Protein: CASSPSRLEEKLFF.

This rearrangement joins TRBV30 to TRBJ2-1, with TRBD1 identical over 8 bases. The CDR3 totals 15 residues. CDR1 and CDR2 from the germline V gene are GTSNPN and SVGIG (reference sequence). J was trimmed by 4 bases and V by 3 bases; bases with no gene match: 8. The CDR3 region is CAWSRGQPLYNEQFF. Written as DNA, the CDR3 is TGTGCCTGGAGCAGGGGGCAGCCCCTTTACAATGAGCAGTTCTTC.

The chain joins TRBV5-1 to TRBJ2-6; a weak D match, TRBD1 (5 bases). This CDR3 comprises 15 residues. Germline V CDR1 and CDR2: SGHRS, YFSETQ. The ends were cut back, 2 bases at V and 0 bases at J, with 6 bases in the middle. CDR3 region: CASSFQGSGANVLTF. The CDR3 DNA reads as TGCGCCAGCAGCTTCCAGGGCTCTGGGGCCAACGTCCTGACTTTC.

The genes are TRBV15 and TRBJ1-2; a weak D match, TRBD1 (6 bases). Between the trimmed V and J ends, which lost 3 bases and 10 bases, there was a span of 15 bases. The CDR3 covers 13 residues. CDR1 and CDR2 from the germline V gene are LNHNV and YYDKDF (reference sequence). CDR3 amino acids: CATSRPTQGIYTF. CDR3 DNA: TGTGCCACCAGCAGGCCAACTCAGGGGATCTACACCTTC.

CDR3 sequence reads: CASRPDRDQPQHF. The CDR3 nucleotides read TGTGCCAGCAGACCTGACAGGGACCAGCCCCAGCATTTT. The chain is built from TRBV2 and TRBJ1-5, with 7 bases matching TRBD1. With 6 bases clipped from V and 7 bases from J, the junction kept 6 bases outside the gene matches. This CDR3 is 13 amino acids long. Germline V gene sequence: CDR1 SNHLY, CDR2 FYNNEI.

V is TRBV3-1 (or the pseudogene TRBV3-2) and J is TRBJ2-7, with 8 nucleotides matching TRBD1. The CDR3 covers 14 residues. The V and J ends lost 4 bases and 2 bases, in that order; junction bases with no gene match: 4. From germline, CDR1 is LGHDT and CDR2 YNNKEL (reference sequence). This chain's CDR3 is CASSPWTGPYEQYF. The CDR3 DNA sequence: TGTGCCAGCAGCCCCTGGACAGGGCCCTACGAGCAGTACTTC.

J is TRBJ2-2 and V is TRBV11-2; possibly TRBD2 for D (5 bases). Trimming shortened V by 5 bases and J by 5 bases, and 15 bases separated the two germline ends. Germline values: CDR1 SGHAT, CDR2 FQNNGV. This CDR3 spans 15 amino acids. The CDR3 here is CASSQAAGTTGELFF. CDR3 nucleotide sequence: TGTGCCAGCAGCCAAGCGGCAGGAACAACCGGGGAGCTGTTTTTT.

The chain is built from TRBV29-1 and TRBJ2-3; D may be TRBD1 (5 bases). V lost 5 bases to trimming and J lost 1 base, with 13 bases between them. Germline V gene data show CDR1 as SQVTM and CDR2 as ANQGSEA. CDR3 length: 14 amino acids. CDR3 sequence: CSVPRVGGTDTQYF. The CDR3 nucleotides are TGCAGCGTTCCCCGGGTAGGGGGCACAGATACGCAGTATTTT.

The V call is TRBV6-4, the J call TRBJ2-2; 8 positions agree with TRBD1. Losses at the gene ends were 3 bases for V and 1 base for J; bases not matched to a gene: 4. CDR3 length: 16 residues. Germline V gives CDR1 MRHNA, CDR2 SNTAGT. CDR3 amino acids: CASSETGTGNTGELFF. The CDR3 DNA follows: TGTGCCAGCAGTGAGACCGGGACAGGGAACACCGGGGAGCTGTTTTTT.

The rearrangement links TRBV6-5 to TRBJ2-1, with D hard to call. Between the trimmed V and J ends, which lost 6 bases and 7 bases, there was a span of 16 bases. There are 14 residues in the CDR3. Germline lookup yields CDR1 MNHEY and CDR2 SVGAGI. This chain's CDR3 is CASRGYSERNEQFF. As DNA, the CDR3 is TGTGCCAGCAGAGGCTACTCAGAGAGGAATGAGCAGTTCTTC.

The rearrangement uses TRBV6-5 and TRBJ1-4; D uncertain. With 2 bases removed from V and 3 bases from J, the gap between germline ends came to 10 bases. The germline V gene has CDR1 MNHEY and CDR2 SVGAGI. This CDR3 spans 15 amino acids. The CDR3 loop reads CASSYRFGANEKLFF. As DNA, the CDR3 is TGTGCCAGCAGTTACCGCTTCGGTGCTAATGAAAAACTGTTTTTT.

The rearrangement uses TRBV10-2 and TRBJ1-3; D is unresolved. The germline gives CDR1 WSHSY, CDR2 SAAADI. V shed 8 bases and J shed 5 bases, with 19 bases lying between them. The CDR3 runs 15 residues. This chain's CDR3 is CASQPPGGMRNTIYF. The CDR3 region has the DNA TGCGCCAGCCAACCCCCAGGTGGAATGAGAAACACCATATATTTT.

The V call is TRBV2, the J call TRBJ1-4, with D perhaps matching TRBD1 (6 bases). The CDR3 runs 12 residues. Germline CDR1 SNHLY, CDR2 FYNNEI. Between the trimmed V and J ends, which lost 9 bases and 8 bases, there was a span of 13 bases. The CDR3 DNA reads TGTGCCAGTAGGGACACTTCCGAAAAACTGTTTTTT. It specifies CASRDTSEKLFF.

The chain joins TRBV25-1 to TRBJ2-3, with D maybe TRBD2 (7 bases). Trimming removed 2 bases from V and 1 base from J, with 10 bases in between. Germline assignment: CDR1 MGHDK and CDR2 SYGVNS. The CDR3 length is 15 residues. CDR3 in amino acids: CASSEGGAGTDTQYF. Written as DNA, the CDR3 is TGTGCCAGCAGTGAAGGGGGGGCAGGCACAGATACGCAGTATTTT.

There are a few counts of this clone. The V call is TRBV5-4, the J call TRBJ1-2, with 9 bases lining up with TRBD1. This CDR3 has 14 residues. V dropped 4 bases and J dropped 7; count of bases not matched to a gene: 8. Germline V gene data show CDR1 as SGHNT and CDR2 as YYREEE (reference sequence). The CDR3 region has the DNA TGTGCCAGCAGCCCCCCTGGACAGGGGAGTGGCTACACCTTC. Translating gives CASSPPGQGSGYTF.

The V and J genes are TRBV5-1 and TRBJ2-7, with 11 bases that match TRBD1. V was pared by 5 bases and J by 5 bases, with 9 bases of the junction left unmatched. The germline V gene encodes CDR1 SGHRS and CDR2 YFSETQ. The CDR3 length is 15 residues. The CDR3 nucleotides are TGCGCCAGCAGGCCGTATGGGACAGGGGGAAACGAGCAGTACTTC. Amino acids: CASRPYGTGGNEQYF.

J is TRBJ1-2 and V is TRBV11-3, with 7 positions matching TRBD1. Per the germline V gene, CDR1 is SGHNT and CDR2 is YENEEA. CDR3 size: 14 residues. The V and J ends lost 8 bases and 8 bases, in that order; junction bases with no gene match: 14. The CDR3 sequence is CASLPTGQRMGYTF. In nucleotides, the CDR3 is TGTGCCAGCTTACCGACAGGGCAAAGGATGGGCTACACCTTC.

This chain uses TRBV11-2 with TRBJ1-2; 9 bases are a match to TRBD1. The CDR3 is 13 amino acids. Germline CDR1 SGHAT, CDR2 FQNNGV. Germline trimming cut 6 bases from V and 7 bases from J; bases unmatched to any gene: 6. The CDR3 is CASSFGTGFGYTF. The DNA for the CDR3 is TGTGCCAGCAGTTTTGGGACAGGGTTTGGCTACACCTTC. Looking up the rest from reference TRBV11-2 and TRBJ1-2 gives the full variable domain: EAGVAQSPRYKIIEKRQSVAFWCNPISGHATLYWYQQILGQGPKLLIQFQNNGVVDDSQLPKDRFSAERLKGVDSTLKIQPAKLEDSAVYLCASSFGTGFGYTFGSGTRLTVV.

This clone occurred many times. The rearrangement joins TRBV10-3 to TRBJ2-5; unclear D gene. CDR1 and CDR2 (germline): ENHRY, SYGVKD. The CDR3 is made up of 14 amino acids. Trimming cost V 4 bases and J 5 bases, with 14 bases left between them. Here the CDR3 DNA reads TGTGCCATCAGTGTTACACAAGGCGGCGAGACCCAGTACTTC. Protein product: CAISVTQGGETQYF.

The chain couples TRBV4-2 to TRBJ2-1, with TRBD2 matching over 7 bases. Germline V gene sequence: CDR1 LGHNA, CDR2 YNFKEQ. J lost 5 bases, V lost 3 bases, and 10 bases had no gene match. The length of the CDR3 is 16 residues. The CDR3 spells CASSQDPPGGNNEQFF. For the CDR3, the DNA is TGTGCCAGCAGCCAGGACCCACCGGGGGGAAACAATGAGCAGTTCTTC.

The chain combines TRBV5-4 with TRBJ1-4, with 12 bases identical to TRBD1. Germline CDR1 and CDR2: SGHNT and YYREEE (reference sequence). This CDR3 is built from 17 residues. The ends lost 4 bases at V and 0 bases at J; junction bases unmatched: 4. CDR3 region: CASSRGTGGATNEKLFF. In DNA, the CDR3 is TGTGCCAGCAGCAGGGGGACAGGGGGCGCAACTAATGAAAAACTGTTTTTT.